This T cell receptor beta chain was recovered during a study of blood T cell repertoires in COVID-19 (dated by TCRdb to the early 2020s). Looking at the study overall: Samples from collaborators originated in the United States, Italy and Spain and spanned both the acute and convalescent phases of COVID-19. The material from the prospective study consisted of cDNA or gDNA derived from T cells, B-cell-depleted T cells, or PBMCs. Deeply sampled blood TCRbeta repertoires from subjects exposed to, actively infected with, or recovered from COVID-19 were included in the dataset. The repertoires were released in a freely available public database intended as a resource for research on the immune response to SARS-CoV-2. Samples were obtained from the ongoing ImmuneRACE study (first 160 participants) and from 1,254 subjects provided by 6 global collaborators. Nearly every sample came with metadata listing a de-identified subject ID, COVID-19 status, age in years and sex. HLA class I and class II types, where available, came from metadata supplied by the sample provider rather than from assay-based typing. Study-wide conclusions, independent of this receptor: Clinical and demographic metadata were provided uncurated, with the amount varying by source and participant.

TCRbeta CDR3 regions were amplified from genomic DNA using the immunoSEQ Assay, a bias-controlled multiplex PCR. From the authors' description of their analysis: The number of nucleated cells in each sample was estimated from the amplification of reference gene primers within the assay. Sequence reads were collapsed and filtered to measure the absolute abundance of every unique TCRbeta CDR3 rearrangement. Productive Simpson clonality was computed per sample as the square root of Simpson's diversity index over productive rearrangements. The table was pulled from immuneACCESS by TCRdb, which kept in-frame rearrangements only. Such tables lose some clones; where checked, under half of the loss comes from unresolved V genes, and the rest has no known cause. D and trimming were read from the DNA, whereas the V and J calls and clone size are those reported in that table. The sample table contains 130,000 or so clones; only one count was recorded for approximately 88% of them. Approximately 10% of the sample comes from the top ten.

To note about this clone: Its antigen is currently not known. No clone much larger than this one lies a single base away; base qualities are absent.

Collaborating institutions collected whole blood in K2EDTA tubes following their own protocols. For TCRbeta analysis, collaborators shipped samples in one of three forms: frozen whole blood, isolated PBMCs, or DNA extracted from either of those sample types. The sequence derives from a man over 45 with acute or convalescent COVID-19. The sample comprised peripheral blood.

The bases read TGTGCCTGGACTCGGACAGGAACTAACTATGGCTACACCTTC. It translates to CAWTRTGTNYGYTF. In this chain, TRBV30 is recombined with TRBJ1-2; 7 nucleotides in the junction match TRBD1. Inclusive of the bounding cysteine and phenylalanine, the CDR3 is 14 residues long. Solely the CDR3 DNA is kept, with 42 bases framed from the first base. The germline V gene (reference sequence) gives CDR1 as GTSNPN and CDR2 as SVGIG. V has 4 bases trimmed and J has 0 bases trimmed; junction bases matching no gene number 5.